There are a few counts of the clone carrying this TCR beta chain. This sample is part of a study of blood T cell repertoires in COVID-19. The CDR3 is 16 residues long. With V trimmed by 4 bases and J by 1 base, 2 bases remained unmatched. The germline V gene encodes CDR1 MNHEY and CDR2 SVGEGT. Original analysis: Using reference gene primer amplification, nucleated cell counts were estimated. The data were produced by immunoSEQ multiplex PCR, yet TCRdb's version contains in-frame clones alone and is incomplete. V and J calls and clone size follow that table, whereas D and trimming were derived from the DNA. The sample consists of tens of thousands of clones, 75% to 90% of them appearing once. Seattle researchers signed up patients amid active infection and tracked them longitudinally.

Sample: peripheral blood. The V and J genes are TRBV6-2 or TRBV6-3 and TRBJ2-6; the match to TRBD1 covers 9 bases. The receptor was derived from a man aged 55 to 70 with COVID-19, enrolled during active disease. CDR3 residues: CASSLTGGSGANVLTF. For the CDR3, the DNA is TGTGCCAGCAGTTTGACAGGGGGATCTGGGGCCAACGTCCTGACTTTC.